One and the same sample provided the 12 T cell receptor beta chains below, sequenced in a study of graft-versus-host responses after intestinal transplantation. Clones were read by immunoSEQ multiplex PCR, and TCRdb kept only the in-frame ones, dropping some. The sample gives about 20,000 clones, roughly 86% of which show up once; around 8.9% is in the top ten. This specimen was PBMCs, taken approximately 240 days after intestinal transplant. The receptors were gathered from a human patient who received an intestinal transplant, so some T cells may come from the graft donor.

The chain combines TRBV18 with TRBJ2-1; D gene uncertain. The V end was cut by 5 bases, the J end by 4 bases, with 6 bases between. The CDR3 extends over 12 amino acids. Germline-derived CDR1 and CDR2 are KGHSH and LQKENI. This CDR3 reads CASSYGYNEQFF. DNA for the CDR3: TGTGCCAGCTCATACGGGTACAATGAGCAGTTCTTC.

The V gene is TRBV19, the J gene TRBJ1-4; D call uncertain. The CDR3 runs 12 residues. Looked up from germline, CDR1 is LNHDA and CDR2 is SQIVND (reference sequence). V was trimmed by 1 base and J by 8 bases, leaving 5 bases between them. CDR3 in DNA: TGTGCCAGTAGTATAGGTGGGGAAAAACTGTTTTTT. Its translation: CASSIGGEKLFF.

This rearrangement joins TRBV7-9 to TRBJ2-5; 14 bases match TRBD2. CDR3 length equals 16 residues. Per the germline V gene, CDR1 is SEHNR and CDR2 is FQNEAQ (reference sequence). Germline trimming cut 5 bases from V and 5 bases from J; bases unmatched to any gene: 7. This CDR3 is CASSRLAGGPSETQYF. CDR3 in DNA: TGTGCCAGCAGCAGACTAGCGGGGGGGCCTAGTGAGACCCAGTACTTC.

The rearrangement links TRBV2 to TRBJ1-4, with D possibly matching TRBD1 (6 bases). The CDR3 has 15 amino acids. Germline CDR1 and CDR2: SNHLY and FYNNEI. V was trimmed by 4 bases and J by 7 bases, leaving 16 bases between them. CDR3 DNA sequence: TGTGCCAGCAGTGGGAGGGGGTGTTTCGGTGAAAAACTGTTTTTT. It is translated as CASSGRGCFGEKLFF. The variable domain in full, with the rest retrieved from reference TRBV2 and TRBJ1-4, is EPEVTQTPSHQVTQMGQEVILRCVPISNHLYFYWYRQILGQKVEFLVSFYNNEISEKSEIFDDQFSVERPDGSNFTLKIRSTKLEDSAMYFCASSGRGCFGEKLFFGSGTQLSVL.

This rearrangement joins TRBV6-1 to TRBJ2-3, with D perhaps matching TRBD1 (6 bases). The CDR3 extends over 15 amino acids. V lost 2 bases, J lost 5 bases, and 14 bases lay in between. Germline V lookup: CDR1 MNHNS, CDR2 SASEGT. The CDR3 reads CASSEKARGRDTQYF. The CDR3 nucleotides are TGTGCCAGCAGTGAAAAGGCCAGGGGCCGAGATACGCAGTATTTT.

Here the CDR3 DNA reads TGTGCCACCAGCCCGGACTACCTTAGCACAGATACGCAGTATTTT. This gives the protein CATSPDYLSTDTQYF. The chain joins TRBV15 to TRBJ2-3; a weak D match, TRBD2 (6 bases). Trimming cost V 5 bases and J 0 bases, with 12 bases left between them. Germline lookup yields CDR1 LNHNV and CDR2 YYDKDF (reference sequence). There are 15 residues in the CDR3.

This clone was detected only once. J is TRBJ1-1 and V is TRBV6-1; 8 positions match TRBD1. From germline, CDR1 is MNHNS and CDR2 SASEGT. The CDR3 has 12 residues. J lost 8 bases, V lost 4 bases, and 3 bases had no gene match. The DNA of the CDR3 is TGTGCCAGCAGTGTTACAGGGGGAGAAGCTTTCTTT. Its protein product is CASSVTGGEAFF.

This chain joins TRBV5-8 and TRBJ2-3, with 7 bases lining up with TRBD2. V gave up 5 bases and J gave up 3 bases; unmatched junction bases: 3. CDR3 size: 13 residues. The germline V gene encodes CDR1 SGHTS and CDR2 YDEGEE. CDR3 protein: CASSFSGTDTQYF. CDR3 sequence (DNA): TGTGCCAGCAGTTTTAGCGGGACAGATACGCAGTATTTT.

The rearrangement joins TRBV2 to TRBJ1-1, with TRBD1 as a possible D gene (6 bases). The ends were cut back, 5 bases at V and 2 bases at J, with 9 bases in the middle. This CDR3 comprises 13 residues. CDR1 and CDR2 (germline): SNHLY, FYNNEI. CDR3 nucleotides: TGTGCCAGCAGTTTGACAGGCAACACTGAAGCTTTCTTT. Protein product: CASSLTGNTEAFF.

V is TRBV23-1 and J is TRBJ1-3, with D possibly TRBD1 on 5 matching bases. TRBV23-1 is placed among ORFs of uncertain function. The V and J ends lost 4 bases and 0 bases respectively, with 10 bases between them. The CDR3 covers 15 residues. As DNA, the CDR3 is TGCGCCAGCAGTCCTAGGGGCTTCTCTGGAAACACCATATATTTT. Its translation is CASSPRGFSGNTIYF.

V usage is TRBV9 and J usage is TRBJ2-1; 11 nucleotides align to TRBD2. V trimming: 0 bases; J trimming: 7 bases; junction bases outside the gene matches: 6. Germline lookup yields CDR1 SGDLS and CDR2 YYNGEE. The CDR3 is 16 amino acids. The CDR3 DNA sequence: TGTGCCAGCAGCGTAGGAATACTAGCGGGGGTTAATGAGCAGTTCTTC. It encodes CASSVGILAGVNEQFF.

The chain combines TRBV7-9 with TRBJ1-1, with TRBD1 matching 8 bases. This CDR3 has 14 amino acids. J gave up 4 bases and V 4 bases, and 5 bases lay outside the gene matches. Germline V lookup: CDR1 SEHNR, CDR2 FQNEAQ (reference sequence). As DNA, the CDR3 is TGTGCCAGCAGCTCCCCTGACAGGGGCACTGAAGCTTTCTTT. Translating gives CASSSPDRGTEAFF.